The 17 T cell receptor beta chains presented below share a single source sample, sequenced in a study of T cell responses to AZD1222 COVID-19 vaccine. TCRdb's table, derived via immunoSEQ multiplex PCR, lists solely in-frame clones and lacks some. The data contain approximately 84,000 clones, roughly nine tenths of them seen just once; the ten biggest clones take up roughly 2.4%. Here the sequenced sample was peripheral blood, taken 28 days after the second AZD1222 dose. The source of these receptors is an adult who received the AZD1222 COVID-19 vaccine.

The chain employs TRBV6-4 and TRBJ2-1; D is unresolved. Trimming removed 0 bases from V and 6 bases from J, with 6 bases in between. The germline CDR1 and CDR2 sequences are MRHNA and SNTAGT. CDR3 size: 13 residues. This CDR3 is CASSDSASNEQFF. The DNA of the CDR3 is TGTGCCAGCAGTGACTCGGCTAGCAATGAGCAGTTCTTC.

The chain joins TRBV19 to TRBJ2-3, with D hard to call. Germline values: CDR1 LNHDA, CDR2 SQIVND (reference sequence). The CDR3 is 15 amino acids. Trimming took off 8 bases at V and 1 base at J, with 16 bases between the two ends. CDR3 in amino acids: CASSWSPVGTDTQYF. The CDR3 nucleotides read TGTGCCAGTTCCTGGAGTCCCGTAGGCACAGATACGCAGTATTTT.

This clone is termed medium-sized (0.01 to 0.1%). V and J are TRBV6-2 or TRBV6-3 and TRBJ2-1, with D possibly TRBD2 on 5 matching bases. Trimming took 0 bases from V and 6 from J, leaving 9 bases between them. Germline values: CDR1 MNHEY, CDR2 SVGEGT. This CDR3 comprises 14 residues. The CDR3 reads CASSYSIEGNEQFF. DNA for the CDR3: TGTGCCAGCAGTTACTCGATAGAGGGCAATGAGCAGTTCTTC.

The chain employs TRBV2 and TRBJ2-3, with a weak D call TRBD1 (5 bases). CDR3 size: 13 residues. V gave up 5 bases and J gave up 4 bases, with 10 bases separating them. Germline V CDR1 and CDR2: SNHLY, FYNNEI. As DNA, the CDR3 is TGTGCCAGCAGTCCAGGGTCCGCAGATACGCAGTATTTT. Encoded protein: CASSPGSADTQYF.

This clone is a singleton in its sample. The V call is TRBV2, the J call TRBJ1-2, with D uncertain. Trimming took 5 bases from V and 5 from J, leaving 6 bases between them. The CDR3 totals 11 residues. The germline gives CDR1 SNHLY, CDR2 FYNNEI. This CDR3 is CASSWQYGYTF. CDR3 nucleotide sequence: TGTGCCAGCAGTTGGCAGTATGGCTACACCTTC.

The chain has TRBV12-3 or TRBV12-4 and TRBJ1-2; tentative D call: TRBD1 (5 bases). Deletions cut 3 bases from V and 4 bases from J, with 9 bases between. The CDR3 extends over 13 amino acids. The CDR3 here is CASSLPDSYGYTF. The CDR3 nucleotides read TGTGCCAGCAGTTTGCCTGACAGCTATGGCTACACCTTC.

The rearrangement uses TRBV18 and TRBJ2-1; tentatively, D is TRBD1 (5 bases). The CDR3 is made up of 14 amino acids. The germline V gene has CDR1 KGHSH and CDR2 LQKENI. V lost 5 bases to trimming and J lost 9 bases, with 17 bases between them. The CDR3: CASSSGAARVEQFF. CDR3 in DNA: TGTGCCAGCTCATCTGGGGCAGCGCGAGTTGAGCAGTTCTTC.

The chain couples TRBV11-2 to TRBJ2-7; perhaps TRBD1 as D (6 bases). The CDR3 has 14 residues. Germline V CDR1 and CDR2: SGHAT, FQNNGV. The V gene lost 1 base and the J gene lost 6 bases, with 13 bases spanning the gap. The DNA for the CDR3 is TGTGCCAGCAGCTTAGTTGAGGGGGTGGGCGAGCAGTACTTC. Residues: CASSLVEGVGEQYF.

The J gene is TRBJ1-1, the V gene TRBV2; a possible D gene is TRBD1 (6 bases). Germline V gives CDR1 SNHLY, CDR2 FYNNEI. The ends were cut back, 7 bases at V and 10 bases at J, with 25 bases in the middle. The CDR3 has 15 amino acids. DNA for the CDR3: TGTGCCAGCACCTTCGATTCAGGGGCGCAGGGCTCAGCTTTCTTT. It specifies CASTFDSGAQGSAFF.

V gene TRBV5-5 combines with J gene TRBJ1-5, with D possibly TRBD1 on 5 matching bases. The CDR3 consists of 15 residues. Looked up from germline, CDR1 is SGHKS and CDR2 is YYEKEE (reference sequence). With 5 bases removed from V and 4 bases from J, the gap between germline ends came to 16 bases. The DNA for the CDR3 is TGTGCCAGCAGTACCGGGGCAGGGAGAAATCAGCCCCAGCATTTT. Encoded protein: CASSTGAGRNQPQHF. Full variable domain (rest looked up from reference TRBV5-5 and TRBJ1-5): DAGVTQSPTHLIKTRGQQVTLRCSPISGHKSVSWYQQVLGQGPQFIFQYYEKEERGRGNFPDRFSARQFPNYSSELNVNALLLGDSALYLCASSTGAGRNQPQHFGDGTRLSIL.

This rearrangement joins TRBV18 to TRBJ2-1; 7 nucleotides align to TRBD1. CDR3 length: 14 amino acids. Germline V CDR1 and CDR2: KGHSH, LQKENI. The trim removed 2 bases at V and 5 bases at J, leaving 3 bases unmatched. CDR3 in amino acids: CASSPTTGNNEQFF. As DNA, the CDR3 is TGTGCCAGCTCACCAACGACAGGGAACAATGAGCAGTTCTTC.

The genes are TRBV18 and TRBJ2-7, with TRBD1 identical over 12 bases. Trimming cost V 2 bases and J 6 bases; bases outside gene matches: 5. The CDR3 covers 15 residues. CDR1 is KGHSH and CDR2 is LQKENI in the germline V gene. Here the CDR3 reads CASSPGGQGASEQYF. The CDR3, as DNA: TGTGCCAGCTCACCAGGGGGACAGGGGGCGAGCGAGCAGTACTTC.

The genes are TRBV14 and TRBJ2-7, with D possibly being TRBD1 (5 bases). Germline CDR1 and CDR2: SGHDN and FVKESK. The CDR3 runs to 14 residues. Deletions cut 3 bases from V and 7 bases from J, with 16 bases between. Here the CDR3 reads CASSHSSDSLEQYF. The CDR3 DNA follows: TGTGCCAGCAGCCACTCTTCAGACAGTTTAGAGCAGTACTTC.

V gene TRBV18 combines with J gene TRBJ2-3; D gene unclear. The V end lost 3 bases, the J end lost 1 base, and 11 bases lay between the germline ends. The CDR3 extends over 15 amino acids. Looked up from germline, CDR1 is KGHSH and CDR2 is LQKENI. CDR3 coding DNA: TGTGCCAGCTCACCTCAAAAGGCAGGCACAGATACGCAGTATTTT. Its protein is CASSPQKAGTDTQYF.

The gene calls are TRBV15 and TRBJ2-1; 10 bases are shared with TRBD2. V dropped 2 bases and J dropped 6; count of bases not matched to a gene: 4. Per the germline V gene, CDR1 is LNHNV and CDR2 is YYDKDF (reference sequence). This CDR3 has 15 residues. In DNA form, the CDR3 reads TGTGCCACCAGCAGACTAGCGGGAGAGGGCAATGAGCAGTTCTTC. Translation gives CATSRLAGEGNEQFF.

This chain connects TRBV3-1 (or the pseudogene TRBV3-2) to TRBJ2-7; D perhaps matches TRBD2 (6 bases). The V and J ends lost 1 base and 10 bases respectively, with 17 bases between them. Germline V CDR1 and CDR2: LGHDT, YNNKEL (reference sequence). This CDR3 spans 14 amino acids. CDR3 DNA sequence: TGTGCCAGCAGCCAAGTGATTAGCGGAACAGGACAGTACTTC. As protein: CASSQVISGTGQYF.

The chain joins TRBV12-3 or TRBV12-4 to TRBJ1-4; D gene ambiguous. The CDR3 extends over 13 amino acids. V was trimmed by 2 bases and J by 8 bases, leaving 9 bases between them. CDR3 in amino acids: CASSLPDTEKLFF. CDR3 nucleotides: TGTGCCAGCAGTTTACCAGATACAGAAAAACTGTTTTTT.